Below are 3 T cell receptor beta chains sequenced from a single sample in a study of blood T cell repertoires in COVID-19. Profiling relied on immunoSEQ multiplex PCR, and the TCRdb table lists in-frame clones only, not all of them. This sample carries approximately 390,000 clones, approximately 89% of them seen once, and the ten largest clones take 2% to 2.5%. Sample: peripheral blood. The receptors come from a woman between 55 and 75 years old with COVID-19, enrolled during active disease.

The genes are TRBV7-2 and TRBJ1-2; TRBD1 aligns across 7 bases. This CDR3 comprises 13 residues. Germline CDR1 is SGHTA and CDR2 is FQGNSA. V trimming: 5 bases; J trimming: 3 bases; junction bases outside the gene matches: 3. The CDR3 reads CASSPGQDYGYTF. The CDR3, as DNA: TGTGCCAGCAGCCCAGGACAGGACTATGGCTACACCTTC. The full variable domain, its missing parts supplied by reference TRBV7-2 and TRBJ1-2, is GAGVSQSPSNKVTEKGKDVELRCDPISGHTALYWYRQSLGQGLEFLIYFQGNSAPDKSGLPSDRFSAERTGGSVSTLTIQRTQQEDSAVYLCASSPGQDYGYTFGSGTRLTVV.

This chain uses TRBV9 with TRBJ1-6; TRBD1 agrees at 7 bases. Germline lookup yields CDR1 SGDLS and CDR2 YYNGEE. The CDR3 is 15 residues long. J was trimmed by 7 bases and V by 1 base; bases with no gene match: 5. The CDR3 region is CASSVIPGGNSPLHF. Here the CDR3 DNA reads TGTGCCAGCAGCGTAATTCCAGGGGGGAATTCACCCCTCCACTTT. Complete variable domain (other parts from reference TRBV9 and TRBJ1-6): DSGVTQTPKHLITATGQRVTLRCSPRSGDLSVYWYQQSLDQGLQFLIQYYNGEERAKGNILERFSAQQFPDLHSELNLSSLELGDSALYFCASSVIPGGNSPLHFGNGTRLTVT.

The chain has TRBV19 and TRBJ2-1; D is possibly TRBD1 (6 bases). This CDR3 is 13 amino acids long. The V end was cut by 4 bases, the J end by 8 bases, with 12 bases between. The germline CDR1 and CDR2 sequences are LNHDA and SQIVND (reference sequence). The CDR3 coding sequence is TGTGCCAGTAGTACCCGAAACAGGGATGAGCAGTTCTTC. It yields the protein CASSTRNRDEQFF.